Below, 7 T cell receptor beta chains from the same sample are listed, as sequenced in a study of cytomegalovirus exposure and HLA in healthy donors. PCR involved 60 Vbeta and 13 Jbeta primers. Sequenced by immunoSEQ multiplex PCR; TCRdb stores in-frame clones only, minus some. Seen here are 90,000 to 150,000 clones, 65% to 80% observed once, and the top ten hold about 3.9%. Sequencing input: PBMCs. These TCRs come from a human donor in good health.

Turning to this clone: The junction differs from germline at one of its ends, possibly a read error. The chain joins TRBV7-7 to TRBJ2-1; a possible D gene is TRBD1 (6 bases). The length of the CDR3 is 15 residues. Germline V gene data show CDR1 as SSHAT and CDR2 as FNYEAQ (reference sequence). CDR3 sequence (DNA): TGTGCTAGCAGCTTAGGTAGGACAGCAAACAATGAGCAGTTCTTC. Translating it yields CASSLGRTANNEQFF.

The chain uses TRBV11-2 and TRBJ2-3; tentative D call: TRBD1 (6 bases). The ends were cut back, 6 bases at V and 2 bases at J, with 9 bases in the middle. The germline V gene encodes CDR1 SGHAT and CDR2 FQNNGV. CDR3 length: 13 residues. CDR3 bases: TGTGCCAGCAGGAGGGACACCACAGATACGCAGTATTTT. Its protein product is CASRRDTTDTQYF.

This sequence joins TRBV18 and TRBJ1-2, with D possibly being TRBD1 (5 bases). The CDR3 totals 15 residues. Looked up from germline, CDR1 is KGHSH and CDR2 is LQKENI. V was shortened by 2 bases and J by 0 bases, with 10 bases between the two germline ends. The CDR3 DNA reads as TGTGCCAGCTCACCAATTGGGGCCACTAACTATGGCTACACCTTC. Its translation is CASSPIGATNYGYTF.

This clone appeared a single time. J is TRBJ2-3 and V is TRBV6-1, with 10 bases matching TRBD2. V trimming: 7 bases; J trimming: 3 bases; junction bases outside the gene matches: 4. Germline V gives CDR1 MNHNS, CDR2 SASEGT. CDR3 length: 14 residues. CDR3 DNA: TGTGCCAGCATATGGACTAGCGGTACAGATACGCAGTATTTT. It specifies CASIWTSGTDTQYF.

This clone was counted a few times. The chain has TRBV7-8 and TRBJ2-7; 8 bases align to TRBD2. CDR3 length: 13 residues. The germline CDR1 and CDR2 sequences are SGHVS and FQNEAQ. J lost 4 bases, V lost 5 bases, and 4 bases had no gene match. The CDR3 sequence: CASSLGLDYEQYF. DNA of the CDR3: TGTGCCAGCAGCCTGGGACTAGATTACGAGCAGTACTTC.

This chain joins TRBV18 and TRBJ2-5; a possible D gene is TRBD2 (5 bases). The CDR3 is made up of 14 amino acids. V was cut by 3 bases and J by 5 bases, with 13 bases left in between. CDR1 is KGHSH and CDR2 is LQKENI in the germline V gene. The CDR3 sequence: CASSPPSSGETQYF. For the CDR3, the DNA is TGTGCCAGCTCACCTCCTAGCTCCGGCGAGACCCAGTACTTC.

This chain uses TRBV19 with TRBJ2-2; 8 bases agree with TRBD1. The trim removed 4 bases at V and 6 bases at J, leaving 16 bases unmatched. The CDR3 extends over 18 amino acids. Germline lookup yields CDR1 LNHDA and CDR2 SQIVND (reference sequence). CDR3 DNA: TGTGCCAGTAGTAGGACAGGGCTAAACGGGGGAGGAGCCGGGGAGCTGTTTTTT. Its protein is CASSRTGLNGGGAGELFF.